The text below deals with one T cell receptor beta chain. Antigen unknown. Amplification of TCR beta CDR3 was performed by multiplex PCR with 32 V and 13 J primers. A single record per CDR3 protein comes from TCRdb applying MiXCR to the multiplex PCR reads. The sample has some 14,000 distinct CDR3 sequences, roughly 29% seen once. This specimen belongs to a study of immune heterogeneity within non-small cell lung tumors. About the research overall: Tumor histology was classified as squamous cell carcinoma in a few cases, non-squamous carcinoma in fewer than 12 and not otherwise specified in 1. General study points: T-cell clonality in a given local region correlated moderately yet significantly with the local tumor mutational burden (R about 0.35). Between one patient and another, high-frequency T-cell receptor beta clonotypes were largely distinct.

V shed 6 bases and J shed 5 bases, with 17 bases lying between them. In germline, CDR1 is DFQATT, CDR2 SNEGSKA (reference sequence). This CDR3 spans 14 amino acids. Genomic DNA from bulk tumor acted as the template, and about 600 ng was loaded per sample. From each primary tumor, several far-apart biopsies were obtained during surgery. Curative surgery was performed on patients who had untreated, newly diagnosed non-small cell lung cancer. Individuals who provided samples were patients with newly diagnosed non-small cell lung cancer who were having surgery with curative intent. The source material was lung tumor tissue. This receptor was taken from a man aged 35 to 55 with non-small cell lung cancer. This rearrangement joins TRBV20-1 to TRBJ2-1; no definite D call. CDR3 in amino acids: CSASPQQKNNEQFF. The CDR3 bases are TGCAGTGCCTCCCCCCAACAAAAGAACAATGAGCAGTTCTTC.